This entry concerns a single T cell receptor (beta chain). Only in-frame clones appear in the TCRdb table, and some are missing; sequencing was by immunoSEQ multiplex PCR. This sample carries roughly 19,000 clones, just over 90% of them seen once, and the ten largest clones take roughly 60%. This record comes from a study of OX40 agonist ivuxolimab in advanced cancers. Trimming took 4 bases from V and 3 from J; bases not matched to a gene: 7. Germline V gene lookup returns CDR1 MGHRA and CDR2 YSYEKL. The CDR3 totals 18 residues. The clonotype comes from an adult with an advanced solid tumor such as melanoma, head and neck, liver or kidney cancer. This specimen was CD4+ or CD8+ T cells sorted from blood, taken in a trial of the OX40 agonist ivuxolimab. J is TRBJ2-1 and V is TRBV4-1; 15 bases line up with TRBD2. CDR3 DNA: TGCGCCAGCAGCCCGAGGACTAGCGGGGGGGCCTACTACAATGAGCAGTTCTTC. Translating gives CASSPRTSGGAYYNEQFF.